Below are 3 T cell receptor beta chains sequenced from a single sample in a study of persistence of HIV-infected CD4 T cells (dated by TCRdb to the early 2020s). Sample treatment or condition, as interpreted from the label and publication: suppressive antiretroviral therapy. Lysates of CMV-infected fibroblasts were used at approximately 10 ug/mL for cell stimulation. Memory populations depleted of antigen-responding cells were obtained by sorting nonresponding CD40L-negative CD69-negative CD45RO-high memory CD4+ T cells. These receptors have no known antigen. TCRbeta repertoires were sequenced from genomic DNA with the immunoSEQ hsTCRB assay version 4 in survey mode. This is the immuneACCESS table as TCRdb keeps it, with only in-frame sequences that have V and J called. A part of the clones is gone; compared with another copy, unresolved V genes explain less than half, and the rest is unexplained. For this sample there are roughly 41,000 clones; 80% appear just once. In total, the top ten clones hold 1.6% of the sample.

This material consisted of CD4+ T cells sorted from PBMCs after approximately 19-hour stimulation, taken from a patient who received antiretroviral therapy. The cell subset or site label corresponds to: CD40L-CD69- CD45RO-high memory CD4 T cells not responding to CMV lysate. All receptors come from an adult man with HIV who was CMV-seropositive.

The chain employs TRBV2 and TRBJ2-3; D ambiguous. Germline CDR1 is SNHLY and CDR2 is FYNNEI. Trimming took 8 bases from V and 3 from J, leaving 12 bases between them. The CDR3 has 13 amino acids. The CDR3 is CASGKEMTDTQYF. The CDR3 DNA reads TGTGCCAGCGGTAAGGAGATGACAGATACGCAGTATTTT.

In regard to this clone: Other DNA variants within this sample encode the same CDR3. The rearrangement links TRBV3-1 (or the pseudogene TRBV3-2) to TRBJ1-5; D unresolved. With 1 base removed from V and 4 bases from J, the gap between germline ends came to 8 bases. Germline V gene sequence: CDR1 LGHDT, CDR2 YNNKEL (reference sequence). CDR3 length equals 14 residues. The CDR3 DNA reads TGTGCCAGCAGCCAAGGGTCAGGTAATCAGCCCCAGCATTTT. Translated: CASSQGSGNQPQHF.

The sample holds one count of this clone. DNA of the CDR3: TGTGCTAGTGGTTACAGGGGCGGAACTGAAGCTTTCTTT. Translation: CASGYRGGTEAFF. This chain uses TRBV12-5 with TRBJ1-1; TRBD1 agrees at 7 bases. Losses at the gene ends were 4 bases for V and 5 bases for J; bases not matched to a gene: 4. From germline, CDR1 is LGHNT and CDR2 FRNRAP. The CDR3 is 13 residues long.